These 24 T cell receptor beta chains share one sample of origin, sequenced in a study of technical replicates of blood from a few donors. Only in-frame clones appear in the TCRdb table, and some are missing; sequencing was by immunoSEQ multiplex PCR. The sample records fewer than 90,000 clones, about nine tenths being singletons. The sample was T cells isolated from PBMCs. The receptors originated from a human donor in good health.

The V gene is TRBV6-1, the J gene TRBJ1-3; D unclear. Germline values: CDR1 MNHNS, CDR2 SASEGT. The CDR3 covers 13 residues. Trimming left V 7 bases short and J 4 bases short, with 11 bases between. CDR3 coding DNA: TGTGCCAGCACGCGGGTCGAGGGAAACACCATATATTTT. Translated: CASTRVEGNTIYF.

The chain is built from TRBV18 and TRBJ2-7, with D possibly matching TRBD1 (5 bases). The CDR3 runs 12 residues. Germline V gives CDR1 KGHSH, CDR2 LQKENI. The V end lost 0 bases, the J end lost 8 bases, and 8 bases lay between the germline ends. CDR3 loop: CASSPPMGQQYF. As DNA, the CDR3 is TGTGCCAGCTCACCACCGATGGGGCAGCAGTACTTC.

The chain couples TRBV5-4 to TRBJ2-5; 8 positions match TRBD2. V lost 0 bases and J lost 2; bases outside the gene matches: 3. The germline gives CDR1 SGHNT, CDR2 YYREEE (reference sequence). The CDR3 totals 15 residues. For the CDR3, the DNA is TGTGCCAGCAGCTTGGTGCCTAGCGGGCAAGAGACCCAGTACTTC. Its translation is CASSLVPSGQETQYF.

The gene calls are TRBV2 and TRBJ2-5; 7 nucleotides agree with TRBD2. From germline, CDR1 is SNHLY and CDR2 FYNNEI. The length of the CDR3 is 16 residues. V lost 7 bases, J lost 5 bases, and 16 bases stayed unmatched. The CDR3 spells CASKTSSWSGLETQYF. The CDR3, as DNA: TGTGCCAGCAAGACTAGCTCGTGGTCAGGGCTGGAGACCCAGTACTTC.

In its sample, this clone was seen a few times. The chain recombines TRBV2 with TRBJ2-7, with TRBD2 matching over 8 bases. The ends lost 6 bases at V and 3 bases at J; junction bases unmatched: 1. Germline V gives CDR1 SNHLY, CDR2 FYNNEI. The CDR3 consists of 12 residues. The CDR3 coding sequence is TGTGCCAGCAGGAGCGGGAGCTACGAGCAGTACTTC. Translated, it gives CASRSGSYEQYF. The full variable domain, its missing parts supplied by reference TRBV2 and TRBJ2-7, is EPEVTQTPSHQVTQMGQEVILRCVPISNHLYFYWYRQILGQKVEFLVSFYNNEISEKSEIFDDQFSVERPDGSNFTLKIRSTKLEDSAMYFCASRSGSYEQYFGPGTRLTVT.

This clone was seen only once. The V and J genes are TRBV6-5 and TRBJ2-7; 8 bases align to TRBD2. Germline CDR1 MNHEY, CDR2 SVGAGI. Trimming at V came to 2 bases and at J to 6 bases, leaving 6 bases not matched to a gene. This CDR3 region has 14 residues. DNA of the CDR3: TGTGCCAGCAGTTACATCAGCGGGAGCTCCGAGCAGTACTTC. Encoded protein: CASSYISGSSEQYF.

J is TRBJ1-5 and V is TRBV6-1; TRBD1 matches at 8 bases. The CDR3 consists of 15 residues. Per the germline V gene, CDR1 is MNHNS and CDR2 is SASEGT. The junction had 7 bases not matched to a gene; V was cut back by 2 bases and J by 7 bases. This CDR3 is CASSELTGVGQPQHF. In DNA form, the CDR3 reads TGTGCCAGCAGTGAACTGACAGGGGTCGGACAGCCCCAGCATTTT.

V is TRBV10-3 and J is TRBJ1-4; no clear D gene. Germline V gene data show CDR1 as ENHRY and CDR2 as SYGVKD. Trimming took off 2 bases at V and 6 bases at J, with 4 bases between the two ends. The CDR3 sequence is 12 residues long. CDR3 nucleotides: TGTGCCATCAGTGAGAGAGATGAAAAACTGTTTTTT. Residues: CAISERDEKLFF.

The chain couples TRBV10-3 to TRBJ2-1; the match to TRBD2 covers 9 bases. The CDR3 totals 16 residues. The germline V gene encodes CDR1 ENHRY and CDR2 SYGVKD. The ends lost 0 bases at V and 7 bases at J; junction bases unmatched: 7. DNA for the CDR3: TGTGCCATCAGTGAGTCGGGGCGGGAGGGCTCTAATGAGCAGTTCTTC. Protein product: CAISESGREGSNEQFF.

In DNA, the CDR3 is TGTGCCACCAGCAGAGATCTACAGGGGGCTGGCGAGCAGTACTTC. This translates into CATSRDLQGAGEQYF. The chain is built from TRBV15 and TRBJ2-7; TRBD1 aligns across 9 bases. Germline assignment: CDR1 LNHNV and CDR2 YYDKDF (reference sequence). The junction had 6 bases not matched to a gene; V was cut back by 0 bases and J by 6 bases. The CDR3 extends over 15 amino acids.

The rearrangement joins TRBV5-1 to TRBJ2-7, with TRBD1 matching 9 bases. V dropped 3 bases and J dropped 3; count of bases not matched to a gene: 4. The CDR3 spans 14 residues. Germline V gene data show CDR1 as SGHRS and CDR2 as YFSETQ. DNA of the CDR3: TGCGCCAGCAGCTCGGGACAGGGCTTCTACGAGCAGTACTTC. This encodes CASSSGQGFYEQYF.

This clone was seen a handful of times. The CDR3: CASSIGGQGARETQYF. As DNA, the CDR3 is TGTGCCAGTAGTATTGGGGGACAGGGGGCAAGAGAGACCCAGTACTTC. The chain is built from TRBV19 and TRBJ2-5; 12 bases line up with TRBD1. Germline V gives CDR1 LNHDA, CDR2 SQIVND (reference sequence). This CDR3 spans 16 amino acids. Trimming at V came to 3 bases and at J to 4 bases, leaving 6 bases not matched to a gene.

V and J are TRBV5-6 and TRBJ2-1; TRBD2 agrees at 13 bases. The CDR3 is 15 residues long. From germline, CDR1 is SGHDT and CDR2 YYEEEE. Trimming cost V 4 bases and J 9 bases; bases outside gene matches: 7. DNA for the CDR3: TGTGCCAGCAGCCGGACTAGCGGGAGTCATGGTGAGCAGTTCTTC. This sequence encodes CASSRTSGSHGEQFF.

The chain couples TRBV11-2 to TRBJ2-7, with 8 bases matching TRBD2. The junction had 10 bases not matched to a gene; V was cut back by 4 bases and J by 2 bases. The CDR3 contains 16 residues. Germline CDR1 and CDR2: SGHAT and FQNNGV. This CDR3 is CASSSTGLASTYEQYF. The CDR3 bases are TGTGCCAGCAGCTCTACCGGACTAGCCTCAACCTACGAGCAGTACTTC.

The V and J genes are TRBV28 and TRBJ2-1; 9 bases agree with TRBD2. The CDR3 consists of 15 residues. The germline CDR1 and CDR2 sequences are MDHEN and SYDVKM. Trimming cost V 3 bases and J 7 bases; bases outside gene matches: 7. The CDR3 DNA reads as TGTGCCAGCAGTTTCGGGTCTAGCGGGAATAATGAGCAGTTCTTC. It encodes CASSFGSSGNNEQFF. Supplemented by reference TRBV28 and TRBJ2-1, the full variable domain reads DVKVTQSSRYLVKRTGEKVFLECVQDMDHENMFWYRQDPGLGLRLIYFSYDVKMKEKGDIPEGYSVSREKKERFSLILESASTNQTSMYLCASSFGSSGNNEQFFGPGTRLTVL.

The rearrangement joins TRBV4-1 to TRBJ1-1; tentatively, D is TRBD1 (6 bases). Deletions cut 7 bases from V and 0 bases from J, with 15 bases between. The CDR3 contains 15 residues. Germline CDR1 MGHRA, CDR2 YSYEKL. CDR3 region: CASTPRGGMNTEAFF. As DNA, the CDR3 is TGCGCCAGCACCCCGAGGGGGGGGATGAACACTGAAGCTTTCTTT.

V gene TRBV7-8 combines with J gene TRBJ1-1, with D unclear. This CDR3 comprises 13 residues. Trimming removed 2 bases at V and 0 bases at J, with 4 bases between. Per the germline V gene, CDR1 is SGHVS and CDR2 is FQNEAQ. CDR3: CASSLIMNTEAFF. The CDR3 DNA reads as TGTGCCAGCAGCTTAATAATGAACACTGAAGCTTTCTTT. Variable domain in full (rest from reference TRBV7-8 and TRBJ1-1): GAGVSQSPRYKVAKRGQDVALRCDPISGHVSLFWYQQALGQGPEFLTYFQNEAQLDKSGLPSDRFFAERPEGSVSTLKIQRTQQEDSAVYLCASSLIMNTEAFFGQGTRLTVV.

This chain connects TRBV5-4 to TRBJ2-2, with unresolved D. V lost 2 bases and J lost 6, with 5 bases in between. Germline V gene data show CDR1 as SGHNT and CDR2 as YYREEE (reference sequence). This CDR3 comprises 12 residues. The CDR3 region has the DNA TGTGCCAGCAGCTTCATCCCCGGGGAGCTGTTTTTT. It encodes CASSFIPGELFF.

This CDR3 reads CASKNTGNTEAFF. The CDR3 DNA follows: TGTGCCAGCAAAAATACAGGGAACACTGAAGCTTTCTTT. V gene TRBV2 combines with J gene TRBJ1-1; tentatively, D is TRBD1 (5 bases). This CDR3 has 13 residues. Germline CDR1 reads SNHLY; CDR2 reads FYNNEI. The V gene lost 7 bases and the J gene lost 1 base, with 10 bases spanning the gap. Full variable domain (remainder filled in from reference TRBV2 and TRBJ1-1): EPEVTQTPSHQVTQMGQEVILRCVPISNHLYFYWYRQILGQKVEFLVSFYNNEISEKSEIFDDQFSVERPDGSNFTLKIRSTKLEDSAMYFCASKNTGNTEAFFGQGTRLTVV.

The V and J genes are TRBV4-1 and TRBJ1-5, with 8 bases fitting TRBD1. The CDR3 contains 16 residues. V gave up 3 bases and J gave up 3 bases; unmatched junction bases: 7. Germline lookup yields CDR1 MGHRA and CDR2 YSYEKL. CDR3 nucleotide sequence: TGCGCCAGCAGCCAGACCGGGACAGGCCTCAATCAGCCCCAGCATTTT. Its translation is CASSQTGTGLNQPQHF.

The chain is built from TRBV7-2 and TRBJ2-2; TRBD2 is a possible D gene (5 bases). There are 13 residues in the CDR3. Germline values: CDR1 SGHTA, CDR2 FQGNSA. V was trimmed by 1 base and J by 6 bases, leaving 6 bases between them. The CDR3: CASSLVLAGELFF. The CDR3 DNA reads as TGTGCCAGCAGCTTAGTACTAGCCGGGGAGCTGTTTTTT.

V and J are TRBV6-1 and TRBJ2-1, with 11 bases aligning to TRBD2. Germline values: CDR1 MNHNS, CDR2 SASEGT. Trimming removed 2 bases from V and 0 bases from J; junction bases left unmatched: 3. The CDR3 runs 17 residues. In nucleotides, the CDR3 is TGTGCCAGCAGTGAACGGGGACTAGCGGACTCCTACAATGAGCAGTTCTTC. It yields the protein CASSERGLADSYNEQFF.

The rearrangement joins TRBV7-6 to TRBJ1-4, with D maybe TRBD1 (5 bases). Germline V gene lookup returns CDR1 SGHVS and CDR2 FNYEAQ. The length of the CDR3 is 15 residues. V was cut by 5 bases and J by 1 base, with 11 bases left in between. CDR3 sequence reads: CASSPSGLTNEKLFF. The CDR3, as DNA: TGTGCCAGCAGCCCTTCAGGGTTAACTAATGAAAAACTGTTTTTT.

The chain combines TRBV27 with TRBJ2-1; TRBD2 might be the D (6 bases). Trimming stripped 1 base from V and 5 bases from J, with 15 bases between. The V gene's germline CDR1 is MNHEY and CDR2 SMNVEV (reference sequence). The CDR3 is 16 residues long. DNA for the CDR3: TGTGCCAGCAGTTTATTAGGTCCGGGAGAGAACAATGAGCAGTTCTTC. Protein product: CASSLLGPGENNEQFF.